This TCR beta chain was captured by sequencing in a study of a mutant IDH1 vaccine in newly diagnosed glioma. About the research overall: Most patients had received both radiotherapy and temozolomide, the prior options being radiotherapy, temozolomide, or both.

Findings and caveats of the study: Alterations occurring in top peripheral T cell clonotypes seemed unrelated to pseudoprogression. Immune responses induced by the vaccine were seen in 93.3% of patients, spanning multiple MHC alleles.

Some clones are missing from TCRdb's copy, which holds only in-frame ones; the method was immunoSEQ multiplex PCR. This sample has roughly 68,000 clones, with around 74% found just once. The ends lost 1 base at V and 5 bases at J; junction bases unmatched: 8. The germline V gene has CDR1 MNHNS and CDR2 SASEGT. The CDR3 totals 16 residues. Only one count was recorded for this clone. Its specificity is not known. Time point here: baseline, week 1 (first vaccination visit). Treatment here: pre-vaccination baseline after standard-of-care therapy. The donors' diagnosis was new WHO grade 3 or 4 astrocytoma that was IDH1-mutant and ATRX-lost.

The receptor was derived from a man aged 45-65 years with glioma. The sample was PBMCs, taken from a glioma patient treated with radiotherapy, temozolomide or both. This sequence joins TRBV6-1 and TRBJ2-5, with 9 nucleotides matching TRBD2. The CDR3 sequence is CASSEDPLAGWETQYF. CDR3 nucleotides: TGTGCCAGCAGTGAAGACCCGCTAGCGGGGTGGGAGACCCAGTACTTC.